Each of the 27 T cell receptor beta chains below was sequenced from the same sample in a study of shared clonotypes between healthy human individuals. Clones were sequenced by immunoSEQ multiplex PCR, and TCRdb holds only the in-frame ones, with some missing. The table shows 2.3 million or so clones, with over 90% occurring only once. Sequenced sample: naive CD4+ T cells from PBMCs. The subset here: CD45RA+ positively selected. The receptors originated from a man between 18 and 29 years old in good health. Some clones in this sample may be carry-over from other donors' samples.

V is TRBV30 and J is TRBJ2-3, with TRBD2 matching 9 bases. CDR3 length equals 16 residues. Per germline, CDR1 GTSNPN and CDR2 SVGIG (reference sequence). J lost 3 bases, V lost 3 bases, and 10 bases had no gene match. CDR3 region: CAWSPPAGGQTDTQYF. The CDR3 nucleotides are TGTGCCTGGAGCCCCCCGGCGGGAGGGCAGACAGATACGCAGTATTTT.

This clone was recorded only once. The chain recombines TRBV11-3 with TRBJ2-3; D is ambiguous. V was cut by 3 bases and J by 5 bases, with 6 bases left in between. Germline values: CDR1 SGHNT, CDR2 YENEEA. The CDR3 totals 12 residues. The CDR3 spells CASSFSRDTQYF. CDR3 DNA: TGTGCCAGCAGCTTTAGTCGAGATACGCAGTATTTT.

The genes are TRBV10-3 and TRBJ1-5; 9 bases map to TRBD1. This CDR3 spans 15 amino acids. Germline CDR1 is ENHRY and CDR2 is SYGVKD. V lost 3 bases to trimming and J lost 7 bases; unmatched junction nucleotides: 7. CDR3 in amino acids: CAISERTGVGQPQHF. CDR3 nucleotide sequence: TGTGCCATCAGTGAAAGGACAGGGGTTGGACAGCCCCAGCATTTT.

The chain recombines TRBV2 with TRBJ2-2; perhaps TRBD1 as D (5 bases). This CDR3 has 14 residues. CDR1 is SNHLY and CDR2 is FYNNEI in the germline V gene. V lost 6 bases and J lost 4, with 12 bases in between. The CDR3 DNA reads TGTGCCAGCAGGGAGACAGTGAGCACCGGGGAGCTGTTTTTT. Residues: CASRETVSTGELFF.

V is TRBV20-1 and J is TRBJ2-7, with D unresolved. The CDR3 extends over 10 amino acids. Germline values: CDR1 DFQATT, CDR2 SNEGSKA (reference sequence). In DNA form, the CDR3 reads TGCAGCGTAGCCCGGGACGAGCAGTACTTC. It encodes CSVARDEQYF.

The J gene is TRBJ2-5, the V gene TRBV5-1; no reliable D call. The V gene's germline CDR1 is SGHRS and CDR2 YFSETQ. This CDR3 region has 16 residues. Trimming removed 0 bases from V and 6 bases from J, with 18 bases in between. The CDR3 DNA reads TGCGCCAGCAGCTTGGCCCCGAATCTCTTGGAGCAGACCCAGTACTTC. Protein sequence: CASSLAPNLLEQTQYF. Based on the CDR3 plus reference TRBV5-1 and TRBJ2-5, the full variable domain is KAGVTQTPRYLIKTRGQQVTLSCSPISGHRSVSWYQQTPGQGLQFLFEYFSETQRNKGNFPGRFSGRQFSNSRSEMNVSTLELGDSALYLCASSLAPNLLEQTQYFGPGTRLLVL.

V is TRBV6-5 and J is TRBJ2-7; TRBD2 is a possible D gene (6 bases). The CDR3 is 14 residues long. With 5 bases removed from V and 4 bases from J, the gap between germline ends came to 15 bases. From germline, CDR1 is MNHEY and CDR2 SVGAGI. This CDR3 reads CASSATVGGYEQYF. In DNA form, the CDR3 reads TGTGCCAGCAGTGCAACGGTCGGAGGGTACGAGCAGTACTTC.

The chain links TRBV10-3 to TRBJ1-1; 7 bases match TRBD1. V shed 5 bases and J 1 base; nucleotides not matched to a gene: 4. Germline values: CDR1 ENHRY, CDR2 SYGVKD. The CDR3 is 14 amino acids. The CDR3 reads CAISLTGANTEAFF. In DNA, the CDR3 is TGTGCCATCAGTCTAACAGGGGCGAACACTGAAGCTTTCTTT.

A note on this clone: Distinct nucleotide sequences in the sample also encode this CDR3. The chain is built from TRBV6-6 and TRBJ1-1, with D uncertain. CDR1 is MNHNY and CDR2 is SVGAGI in the germline V gene (reference sequence). The ends were cut back, 6 bases at V and 1 base at J, with 9 bases in the middle. The CDR3 is 13 residues long. The CDR3 DNA is TGTGCCAGCAGAAGGACGGGGAACACTGAAGCTTTCTTT. Protein product: CASRRTGNTEAFF.

The chain has TRBV14 and TRBJ2-1, with TRBD2 as a possible D gene (6 bases). The CDR3 sequence is 15 residues long. The germline CDR1 and CDR2 sequences are SGHDN and FVKESK. The V and J ends lost 2 bases and 10 bases respectively, with 18 bases between them. CDR3 residues: CASSQQGRRGWEQFF. The CDR3 DNA follows: TGTGCCAGCAGCCAACAGGGTCGGAGGGGATGGGAGCAGTTCTTC.

J is TRBJ1-4 and V is TRBV19; D gene uncertain. Germline values: CDR1 LNHDA, CDR2 SQIVND (reference sequence). V gave up 3 bases and J gave up 8 bases, with 7 bases separating them. The CDR3 sequence is 12 residues long. This chain's CDR3 is CASSIEGEKLFF. In nucleotides, the CDR3 is TGTGCCAGTAGTATCGAAGGAGAAAAACTGTTTTTT.

This clone came up once. Other DNA sequences in this sample translate to the same CDR3. The chain employs TRBV7-9 and TRBJ1-1, with a possible D match to TRBD1 (5 bases). V lost 1 base to trimming and J lost 4 bases, with 13 bases between them. The CDR3 has 15 residues. Per germline, CDR1 SEHNR and CDR2 FQNEAQ (reference sequence). The CDR3 sequence is CASSLGQGQGTEAFF. For the CDR3, the DNA is TGTGCCAGCAGCTTAGGGCAGGGCCAAGGCACTGAAGCTTTCTTT.

The chain is built from TRBV7-2 and TRBJ2-1, with D possibly TRBD2 on 5 matching bases. Germline CDR1 and CDR2: SGHTA and FQGNSA. The length of the CDR3 is 15 residues. Trimming shortened V by 3 bases and J by 1 base, and 10 bases separated the two germline ends. CDR3 sequence: CASSFTRISYNEQFF. CDR3 in DNA: TGTGCCAGCAGCTTCACTAGGATATCCTACAATGAGCAGTTCTTC. Based on the CDR3 plus reference TRBV7-2 and TRBJ2-1, the full variable domain is GAGVSQSPSNKVTEKGKDVELRCDPISGHTALYWYRQSLGQGLEFLIYFQGNSAPDKSGLPSDRFSAERTGGSVSTLTIQRTQQEDSAVYLCASSFTRISYNEQFFGPGTRLTVL.

A note on this clone: The sample contains more than one DNA sequence encoding this CDR3. The chain has TRBV27 and TRBJ1-4; no firm D call. V was cut by 5 bases and J by 4 bases, with 11 bases left in between. This CDR3 is 14 amino acids long. Germline V CDR1 and CDR2: MNHEY, SMNVEV (reference sequence). The CDR3 sequence is CASSRGRFNEKLFF. The CDR3 coding sequence is TGTGCCAGCAGTCGAGGACGCTTTAATGAAAAACTGTTTTTT. The complete variable domain, with remaining parts taken from reference TRBV27 and TRBJ1-4, reads EAQVTQNPRYLITVTGKKLTVTCSQNMNHEYMSWYRQDPGLGLRQIYYSMNVEVTDKGDVPEGYKVSRKEKRNFPLILESPSPNQTSLYFCASSRGRFNEKLFFGSGTQLSVL.

The rearrangement uses TRBV18 and TRBJ1-3; D is undetermined. V was cut by 2 bases and J by 4 bases, with 18 bases left in between. CDR1 and CDR2 (germline): KGHSH, LQKENI. The CDR3 runs 17 residues. CDR3 amino acids: CASSPIEAPLGGNTIYF. CDR3 in DNA: TGTGCCAGCTCACCAATAGAGGCCCCGTTGGGGGGAAACACCATATATTTT.

V is TRBV28 and J is TRBJ2-7; D is unclear. This CDR3 is 16 amino acids long. The germline V and J ends were trimmed by 7 bases and 0 bases, with 19 bases remaining between them. Germline V CDR1 and CDR2: MDHEN, SYDVKM. CDR3 amino acids: CASTQGLRRLSYEQYF. CDR3 DNA sequence: TGTGCCAGCACCCAAGGGTTGAGAAGGCTCTCCTACGAGCAGTACTTC.

The gene calls are TRBV6-5 and TRBJ1-3, with D unclear. CDR3 length: 14 residues. With 5 bases removed from V and 4 bases from J, the gap between germline ends came to 12 bases. The germline V gene encodes CDR1 MNHEY and CDR2 SVGAGI. CDR3 sequence (DNA): TGTGCCAGCAGTCCGAGGACCCTCGGAAACACCATATATTTT. Translating it yields CASSPRTLGNTIYF.

Here the CDR3 reads CASGATGVFF. CDR3 DNA sequence: TGTGCTAGTGGTGCAACCGGAGTTTTCTTT. This rearrangement joins TRBV12-5 to TRBJ1-1; unclear D gene. This CDR3 region has 10 residues. Germline V gives CDR1 LGHNT, CDR2 FRNRAP. V lost 5 bases to trimming and J lost 13 bases, with 11 bases between them.

V gene TRBV6-1 combines with J gene TRBJ2-7, with a weak D call TRBD2 (6 bases). Germline V gene data show CDR1 as MNHNS and CDR2 as SASEGT. The CDR3 is made up of 15 amino acids. The ends were cut back, 3 bases at V and 4 bases at J, with 16 bases in the middle. CDR3 DNA: TGTGCCAGCAGTGATCGGAGTGCGGGGTGGTACGAGCAGTACTTC. Encoded protein: CASSDRSAGWYEQYF.

The J gene is TRBJ2-1, the V gene TRBV14, with TRBD2 identical over 7 bases. Germline CDR1 and CDR2: SGHDN and FVKESK. Losses at the gene ends were 1 base for V and 15 bases for J; bases not matched to a gene: 9. The CDR3 covers 13 residues. CDR3 in amino acids: CASSQVLAGEVFF. CDR3 sequence (DNA): TGTGCCAGCAGCCAAGTTTTGGCGGGAGAGGTGTTCTTC.

This sequence joins TRBV7-6 and TRBJ2-7; D remains ambiguous. Germline CDR1 SGHVS, CDR2 FNYEAQ. The CDR3 sequence is 16 residues long. The V end was cut by 5 bases, the J end by 5 bases, with 22 bases between. DNA for the CDR3: TGTGCCAGCAGCCCCCGTCGGGCCAACCCAATCCACGAGCAGTACTTC. This translates into CASSPRRANPIHEQYF.

As regards this clone: This specimen includes other DNA sequences encoding the same CDR3. The chain couples TRBV28 to TRBJ1-3; D is ambiguous. Trimming removed 2 bases from V and 4 bases from J, with 6 bases in between. This CDR3 is 13 amino acids long. Germline values: CDR1 MDHEN, CDR2 SYDVKM. The CDR3 nucleotides are TGTGCCAGCAGTTTACGGGGAGGAAACACCATATATTTT. Amino acid sequence: CASSLRGGNTIYF. The full variable domain, completed using reference TRBV28 and TRBJ1-3, is DVKVTQSSRYLVKRTGEKVFLECVQDMDHENMFWYRQDPGLGLRLIYFSYDVKMKEKGDIPEGYSVSREKKERFSLILESASTNQTSMYLCASSLRGGNTIYFGEGSWLTVV.

The gene calls are TRBV28 and TRBJ2-7; possibly TRBD2 for D (5 bases). Per the germline V gene, CDR1 is MDHEN and CDR2 is SYDVKM. There are 14 residues in the CDR3. With 6 bases removed from V and 3 bases from J, the gap between germline ends came to 15 bases. CDR3: CASRYRASYYEQYF. CDR3 coding DNA: TGTGCCAGCAGATACAGAGCTAGCTACTACGAGCAGTACTTC. Full variable domain (rest looked up from reference TRBV28 and TRBJ2-7): DVKVTQSSRYLVKRTGEKVFLECVQDMDHENMFWYRQDPGLGLRLIYFSYDVKMKEKGDIPEGYSVSREKKERFSLILESASTNQTSMYLCASRYRASYYEQYFGPGTRLTVT.

This chain links TRBV7-3 with TRBJ2-7; tentatively, D is TRBD2 (6 bases). V dropped 2 bases and J dropped 6 bases, with 14 bases sitting between them. The germline V gene has CDR1 SGHTA and CDR2 FQGTGA. The CDR3 covers 14 residues. The CDR3 DNA reads TGTGCCAGCAGCTTACGGGGCACCGGGAGCGAGCAGTACTTC. This translates into CASSLRGTGSEQYF. Together with reference TRBV7-3 and TRBJ2-7, the CDR3 gives the full variable domain: GAGVSQTPSNKVTEKGKYVELRCDPISGHTALYWYRQSLGQGPEFLIYFQGTGAADDSGLPNDRFFAVRPEGSVSTLKIQRTERGDSAVYLCASSLRGTGSEQYFGPGTRLTVT.

The V call is TRBV15, the J call TRBJ1-2, with D maybe TRBD1 (6 bases). V was shortened by 5 bases and J by 4 bases, with 17 bases between the two germline ends. The CDR3 is 15 residues long. Germline assignment: CDR1 LNHNV and CDR2 YYDKDF (reference sequence). CDR3 loop: CATSDGGRATYGYTF. The CDR3 nucleotides are TGTGCCACCAGCGATGGGGGCAGGGCAACCTATGGCTACACCTTC.

Worth noting for this clone: The same CDR3 also results from other DNA sequences found in this sample. The CDR3 protein is CASSPITAQGYTF. The CDR3 DNA follows: TGTGCCAGCTCACCAATCACCGCGCAAGGCTACACCTTC. V gene TRBV18 combines with J gene TRBJ1-2, with D unresolved. The CDR3 covers 13 residues. Trimming stripped 2 bases from V and 8 bases from J, with 12 bases between. Germline V CDR1 and CDR2: KGHSH, LQKENI.

This chain connects TRBV5-1 to TRBJ2-1; D is perhaps TRBD2 (5 bases). The germline gives CDR1 SGHRS, CDR2 YFSETQ. V was clipped by 0 bases and J by 13 bases, with 14 bases between them. The CDR3 extends over 13 amino acids. The DNA of the CDR3 is TGCGCCAGCAGCTTGGATGAGGGAGACCCCCAGTTCTTC. It specifies CASSLDEGDPQFF.